The 24 T cell receptor beta chains listed next were all sequenced from one sample in a study of shared clonotypes between healthy human individuals. Only in-frame clones appear in the TCRdb table, and some are missing; sequencing was by immunoSEQ multiplex PCR. The sample carries about 490,000 clones, around 73% recorded once. Sequencing used PBMCs. The receptors here all came from a middle-aged woman in good health. Some clones in this sample may be carry-over from other donors' samples.

The chain joins TRBV5-1 to TRBJ2-5; 7 nucleotides match TRBD2. TRBJ2-7 matches the DNA end more closely, so the J call is doubtful. The V gene's germline CDR1 is SGHRS and CDR2 YFSETQ. CDR3 length equals 15 residues. In DNA form, the CDR3 reads TGCGCCAGCAGCTTGGGGACTAGTCTTGACTACGAGCAGTACTTC. It codes for CASSLGTSLDYEQYF.

V is TRBV5-1 and J is TRBJ2-7, with D possibly being TRBD1 or TRBD2 (6 bases each). The V gene's germline CDR1 is SGHRS and CDR2 YFSETQ. CDR3 length equals 14 residues. The germline V and J ends were trimmed by 0 bases and 5 bases, with 12 bases remaining between them. CDR3 in amino acids: CASSLGSGEDEQYF. CDR3 nucleotide sequence: TGCGCCAGCAGCTTGGGGTCAGGGGAGGACGAGCAGTACTTC.

This clone was recorded only once. V and J are TRBV19 and TRBJ1-1; 9 positions match TRBD1. Germline values: CDR1 LNHDA, CDR2 SQIVND (reference sequence). This CDR3 region has 16 residues. J was trimmed by 0 bases and V by 3 bases; bases with no gene match: 5. Here the CDR3 reads CASSIWDRALNTEAFF. The CDR3 DNA follows: TGTGCCAGTAGTATCTGGGACAGGGCTTTGAACACTGAAGCTTTCTTT. Based on the CDR3 plus reference TRBV19 and TRBJ1-1, the full variable domain is DGGITQSPKYLFRKEGQNVTLSCEQNLNHDAMYWYRQDPGQGLRLIYYSQIVNDFQKGDIAEGYSVSREKKESFPLTVTSAQKNPTAFYLCASSIWDRALNTEAFFGQGTRLTVV.

V is TRBV7-6 and J is TRBJ1-5; TRBD1 matches 11 bases. This CDR3 spans 14 amino acids. J was trimmed by 11 bases and V by 1 base; bases with no gene match: 4. Per the germline V gene, CDR1 is SGHVS and CDR2 is FNYEAQ. The CDR3 loop reads CASSLGGQGGTQHF. The CDR3 nucleotides are TGTGCCAGCAGCTTAGGGGGACAGGGGGGTACCCAGCATTTT.

V usage is TRBV7-2 and J usage is TRBJ2-3, with D hard to call. The CDR3 length is 14 residues. Germline V gives CDR1 SGHTA, CDR2 FQGNSA. The V and J ends lost 6 bases and 4 bases respectively, with 14 bases between them. The CDR3 loop reads CASRLMGNADTQYF. The CDR3 region has the DNA TGTGCCAGCAGGTTGATGGGGAACGCAGATACGCAGTATTTT.

The V call is TRBV9, the J call TRBJ2-1; D is perhaps TRBD2 (6 bases). Germline V gene sequence: CDR1 SGDLS, CDR2 YYNGEE. The CDR3 is 12 residues long. The V end lost 0 bases, the J end lost 10 bases, and 8 bases lay between the germline ends. The CDR3 nucleotides read TGTGCCAGCAGCGTAGCCGGGAGCGAGCAGTTCTTC. It encodes CASSVAGSEQFF.

The V and J genes are TRBV7-3 and TRBJ2-2; possibly TRBD1 for D (6 bases). The CDR3 runs 14 residues. Germline V CDR1 and CDR2: SGHTA, FQGTGA. V shed 4 bases and J shed 4 bases, with 10 bases lying between them. The CDR3 is CASSSLGGTGELFF. In nucleotides, the CDR3 is TGTGCCAGCAGCTCCCTAGGGGGCACCGGGGAGCTGTTTTTT. The full variable domain, its missing parts supplied by reference TRBV7-3 and TRBJ2-2, is GAGVSQTPSNKVTEKGKYVELRCDPISGHTALYWYRQSLGQGPEFLIYFQGTGAADDSGLPNDRFFAVRPEGSVSTLKIQRTERGDSAVYLCASSSLGGTGELFFGEGSRLTVL.

This clone occurred many times. The chain recombines TRBV6-5 with TRBJ2-2, with 7 bases aligning to TRBD2. Germline trimming cut 4 bases from V and 4 bases from J; bases unmatched to any gene: 3. Germline values: CDR1 MNHEY, CDR2 SVGAGI. This CDR3 contains 14 residues. The CDR3 DNA reads TGTGCCAGCAGTTGGGGGGGAGGCACCGGGGAGCTGTTTTTT. This gives the protein CASSWGGGTGELFF.

The chain has TRBV5-1 and TRBJ2-7; a weak D match, TRBD2 (6 bases). The V gene's germline CDR1 is SGHRS and CDR2 YFSETQ. Trimming left V 0 bases short and J 6 bases short, with 10 bases between. The CDR3 contains 13 residues. The CDR3 spells CASSLELATEQYF. DNA of the CDR3: TGCGCCAGCAGCTTGGAACTAGCCACCGAGCAGTACTTC. Drawing the rest from reference TRBV5-1 and TRBJ2-7, the complete variable domain is KAGVTQTPRYLIKTRGQQVTLSCSPISGHRSVSWYQQTPGQGLQFLFEYFSETQRNKGNFPGRFSGRQFSNSRSEMNVSTLELGDSALYLCASSLELATEQYFGPGTRLTVT.

Turning to this clone: Other DNA variants within this sample encode the same CDR3. The chain links TRBV7-9 to TRBJ1-5; the D is unclear. Germline CDR1 is SEHNR and CDR2 is FQNEAQ (reference sequence). V lost 1 base, J lost 5 bases, and 6 bases lay in between. The CDR3 has 13 residues. The CDR3 here is CASSLGGDQPQHF. The CDR3 region has the DNA TGTGCCAGCAGCTTAGGTGGCGATCAGCCCCAGCATTTT.

Notes on this clone: Distinct nucleotide sequences in the sample also encode this CDR3. The genes are TRBV6-4 and TRBJ2-1; 10 bases are a match to TRBD2. CDR1 and CDR2 from the germline V gene are MRHNA and SNTAGT. The trim removed 3 bases at V and 6 bases at J, leaving 2 bases unmatched. This CDR3 contains 14 residues. CDR3 nucleotide sequence: TGTGCCAGCAGTGAAGCGGGAGGGCCCAATGAGCAGTTCTTC. This encodes CASSEAGGPNEQFF.

This chain connects TRBV4-2 to TRBJ2-3, with 8 nucleotides matching TRBD1. The CDR3 length is 14 residues. The V gene's germline CDR1 is LGHNA and CDR2 YNFKEQ. The V gene end was trimmed by 1 base and the J gene end by 6 bases; junction bases not matched to a gene: 3. The CDR3 reads CASSQGTGRDTQYF. The CDR3 region has the DNA TGTGCCAGCAGCCAAGGGACAGGGAGGGATACGCAGTATTTT.

The chain has TRBV7-6 and TRBJ2-4; TRBD2 is a possible D gene (5 bases). Deletions cut 2 bases from V and 0 bases from J, with 14 bases between. Per germline, CDR1 SGHVS and CDR2 FNYEAQ. This CDR3 spans 17 amino acids. Here the CDR3 DNA reads TGTGCCAGCAGCTTATGGGTCCGGGGTGCAGCCAAAAACATTCAGTACTTC. Protein product: CASSLWVRGAAKNIQYF.

The CDR3 DNA follows: TGTGCCAGCAGTACTACAGGGGGCCACTGGGATACGCAGTATTTT. This codes for CASSTTGGHWDTQYF. The genes are TRBV2 and TRBJ2-3; 9 nucleotides match TRBD1. Trimming at V came to 5 bases and at J to 6 bases, leaving 9 bases not matched to a gene. The CDR3 covers 15 residues. From germline, CDR1 is SNHLY and CDR2 FYNNEI.

CDR3 bases: TGCGCCAGCAGCCAAACGGGCAGGGGGGTCTATGGCTACACCTTC. Translated, it gives CASSQTGRGVYGYTF. The chain carries TRBV4-1 and TRBJ1-2; 7 bases match TRBD1. The V gene's germline CDR1 is MGHRA and CDR2 YSYEKL. V dropped 2 bases and J dropped 4; count of bases not matched to a gene: 7. This CDR3 comprises 15 residues.

The rearrangement joins TRBV7-2 to TRBJ1-5; no clear D gene. The V end lost 1 base, the J end lost 4 bases, and 8 bases lay between the germline ends. This CDR3 contains 14 residues. The germline CDR1 and CDR2 sequences are SGHTA and FQGNSA. CDR3 DNA: TGTGCCAGCAGCTTAGTACCCGTAAATCAGCCCCAGCATTTT. Residues: CASSLVPVNQPQHF.

Note on this clone: The junction departs from the called germline gene at one end, perhaps through a read error. The chain recombines TRBV4-1 with TRBJ2-2; 13 bases are shared with TRBD2. The CDR3 has 17 residues. Germline V gives CDR1 MGHRA, CDR2 YSYEKL. CDR3 loop: CASSPPTSGRAPGELLF. CDR3 in DNA: TGCGCCAGCAGCCCCCCAACTAGCGGGAGGGCCCCCGGGGAGCTGCTTTTT.

This clone was observed once. The chain carries TRBV27 and TRBJ2-7; D possibly corresponds to TRBD2 (5 bases). Germline CDR1 MNHEY, CDR2 SMNVEV (reference sequence). The V end was cut by 0 bases, the J end by 9 bases, with 21 bases between. This CDR3 is built from 16 residues. CDR3 in DNA: TGTGCCAGCAGTTTATCCAGAGCGGATTCGTCTACCGGGCAGTACTTC. Its translation is CASSLSRADSSTGQYF.

The chain employs TRBV4-2 and TRBJ2-6; the D gene is possibly TRBD2 (6 bases). Trimming removed 4 bases at V and 3 bases at J, with 16 bases between. This CDR3 region has 17 residues. Germline CDR1 is LGHNA and CDR2 is YNFKEQ. The CDR3 sequence is CASSPQGGAGGANVLTF. The CDR3 nucleotides are TGTGCCAGCAGCCCTCAAGGAGGGGCCGGTGGGGCCAACGTCCTGACTTTC.

In the case of this clone: The sample carries other DNA sequences with the same CDR3. The chain has TRBV18 and TRBJ2-3; 12 nucleotides align to TRBD2. V lost 0 bases to trimming and J lost 5 bases; unmatched junction nucleotides: 0. CDR1 is KGHSH, CDR2 LQKENI, per germline. This CDR3 comprises 15 residues. CDR3 sequence: CASSPPGLAGDTQYF. CDR3 nucleotides: TGTGCCAGCTCACCACCGGGACTAGCGGGAGATACGCAGTATTTT.

The chain's CDR3 is CASSLGTSGQETQYF. The CDR3 nucleotides read TGTGCCAGCAGCCTCGGGACTAGCGGCCAAGAGACCCAGTACTTC. The gene calls are TRBV7-9 and TRBJ2-5; 11 bases line up with TRBD2. There are 15 residues in the CDR3. Germline assignment: CDR1 SEHNR and CDR2 FQNEAQ (reference sequence). V gave up 5 bases and J gave up 1 base; unmatched junction bases: 3.

The chain links TRBV28 to TRBJ1-4; 9 positions match TRBD1. Per the germline V gene, CDR1 is MDHEN and CDR2 is SYDVKM. Losses at the gene ends were 6 bases for V and 10 bases for J; bases not matched to a gene: 9. CDR3 length: 14 residues. As DNA, the CDR3 is TGTGCCAGCAGACGGGACAGGGTTTTTGGAAAACTGTTTTTT. It translates to CASRRDRVFGKLFF. The entire variable domain, with the rest obtained from reference TRBV28 and TRBJ1-4, is as follows: DVKVTQSSRYLVKRTGEKVFLECVQDMDHENMFWYRQDPGLGLRLIYFSYDVKMKEKGDIPEGYSVSREKKERFSLILESASTNQTSMYLCASRRDRVFGKLFFGSGTQLSVL.

V is TRBV29-1 and J is TRBJ1-1; TRBD1 might be the D (5 bases). Germline lookup yields CDR1 SQVTM and CDR2 ANQGSEA. The CDR3 loop spans 15 amino acids. The ends were cut back, 3 bases at V and 1 base at J, with 15 bases in the middle. Written as DNA, the CDR3 is TGCAGCGTTGATGGCCCGGGGGGAGGGAACACTGAAGCTTTCTTT. This translates into CSVDGPGGGNTEAFF.

V usage is TRBV27 and J usage is TRBJ1-1, with 8 bases aligning to TRBD1. The junction had 3 bases not matched to a gene; V was cut back by 1 base and J by 5 bases. Germline V gene lookup returns CDR1 MNHEY and CDR2 SMNVEV (reference sequence). This CDR3 comprises 14 residues. This chain's CDR3 is CASSLYRGGTEAFF. The CDR3 DNA reads as TGTGCCAGCAGTTTATACAGGGGGGGTACTGAAGCTTTCTTT.